Listed here is a single T cell receptor beta chain. The entry originates in a study of shared clonotypes between healthy human individuals. The naive CD8 population came from CD45RO-negative cells selected for CCR7, without terminally differentiated effector memory CD45RA+ cells. Nashville, Tennessee was home to all donors, who were Caucasian adults. From germline, CDR1 is MNHEY and CDR2 SMNVEV (reference sequence). Trimming removed 4 bases at V and 5 bases at J, with 14 bases between. The CDR3 extends over 14 amino acids. Clones were read by immunoSEQ multiplex PCR, and TCRdb kept only the in-frame ones, dropping some. The sample carries around 2.1 million clones, around 93% recorded once.

V usage is TRBV27 and J usage is TRBJ2-5, with D perhaps TRBD1 or TRBD2 (5 bases each). The sequence was obtained from a man younger than 35 in good health. Some clones in this sample may be carry-over from other donors' samples. The sample taken for sequencing was naive CD8+ T cells from PBMCs. DNA of the CDR3: TGTGCCAGCAGTTCTTCAGGGTCGGGGGAGACCCAGTACTTC. Amino acids: CASSSSGSGETQYF.